This TCR beta chain was recorded in a study of CD8 T cells in Susac syndrome. Roughly 0.45 to 1 ug RNA was reverse transcribed with random hexamers. TCRdb used MiXCR to reprocess the immunoSEQ multiplex PCR reads, holding one entry per CDR3 protein. Of about 120,000 distinct CDR3 sequences in the sample, about 95% are singletons; the top ten hold 0.098%. Germline trimming cut 0 bases from V and 3 bases from J; bases unmatched to any gene: 5. This CDR3 has 16 residues. CDR1 and CDR2 (germline): SGDLS, YYNGEE. The sequencing sample was made of CD4+ T cells from PBMCs. The TCR sequence derives from a human donor in good health. The V and J genes are TRBV9 and TRBJ2-1, with 8 bases aligning to TRBD2. Here the CDR3 reads CASSVASSGIYNEQFF. The CDR3 nucleotides are TGTGCCAGCAGCGTAGCTAGTAGCGGGATCTACAATGAGCAGTTCTTC. The full variable domain, rest sourced from reference TRBV9 and TRBJ2-1, is DSGVTQTPKHLITATGQRVTLRCSPRSGDLSVYWYQQSLDQGLQFLIQYYNGEERAKGNILERFSAQQFPDLHSELNLSSLELGDSALYFCASSVASSGIYNEQFFGPGTRLTVL.